This T cell receptor beta chain was identified in a study of blood T cell repertoires in COVID-19. Study-wide background: From the United States, Italy and Spain came samples of acute and convalescent COVID-19. Nucleic acid was either cDNA or gDNA, and it came from T cells, B-cell-depleted T cells, or PBMCs.

The junction had 0 bases not matched to a gene; V was cut back by 2 bases and J by 0 bases. Germline V gene sequence: CDR1 MNHEY, CDR2 SMNVEV (reference sequence). The CDR3 runs 14 residues. Original methodology: Reference gene primer amplification in the assay estimated nucleated cell counts. Profiling relied on immunoSEQ multiplex PCR, and the TCRdb table lists in-frame clones only, not all of them. The V and J calls and clone size are taken from that table; D and trimming were inferred from the DNA. The table has over 200,000 clones, around 87% seen once; the top ten hold 2% to 3%. The chain couples TRBV27 to TRBJ1-2; 7 bases line up with TRBD1. This sequence originates from a woman between 45 and 60 years old with acute or convalescent COVID-19. Sequencing input: peripheral blood. The CDR3 region has the DNA TGTGCCAGCAGTTTACAGGGGGCTAACTATGGCTACACCTTC. This sequence encodes CASSLQGANYGYTF.